This TCR beta chain came from a study of T cell repertoires in cytomegalovirus infection. Via MiXCR, TCRdb re-called the reads, giving one row per CDR3 protein. Of about 920,000 distinct CDR3 sequences listed, roughly 31% are singletons. This clonotype was seen a handful of times. Antigen: not known. This sequence may be a read error, since a much larger clone differs from it by one base. Trimming removed 2 bases from V and 5 bases from J, with 4 bases in between. CDR3 length: 11 residues. Germline V gene data show CDR1 as MNHEY and CDR2 as SVGAGI. This specimen consisted of cultured CD8+ T cells from PBMCs, obtained from culture after CMV antigen stimulation. The sequence came from a human donor in good health (CMV status not recorded). Some clones in this sample may be carry-over from other donors' samples. V usage is TRBV6-5 and J usage is TRBJ2-7; D is undetermined. This CDR3 is CASSYGHEQYF. The CDR3 DNA follows: TGTGCCAGCAGTTACGGCCACGAGCAGTACTTC.